The clone carrying this T cell receptor (beta chain) was seen repeatedly, ten times or more. Its specificity is unknown. The data are from a study of T cells in Graves' hyperthyroidism and ophthalmopathy. Study-level results: Most clonotypes expanded in the thyroid (above 0.001) were also present in blood.

CDR3 length: 15 amino acids. Germline CDR1 and CDR2: SGHTA and FQGNSA. Trimming took off 5 bases at V and 3 bases at J, with 17 bases between the two ends. Regions amplified from RNA transcripts were the TCR beta CDR3 regions. TCR CDR3 regions were first amplified by RT-PCR with HTBI primers. TCRdb reprocessed the multiplex PCR reads with MiXCR, giving one entry per CDR3 protein. This table holds fewer than 200,000 distinct CDR3 sequences, about a sixth found once. On the basis of clinical symptoms, serum thyroxine and TRAb, thyroid ultrasound and orbital computed tomography, diagnoses were made. Cells are PBMCs isolated from around 9.4 ml of fresh blood.

V gene TRBV7-2 combines with J gene TRBJ2-7, with D maybe TRBD2 (6 bases). Sequencing used blood. This receptor was taken from a woman aged 45-65 years with Graves' hyperthyroidism. The DNA for the CDR3 is TGTGCCAGCAGCCCCCGGGACTTCAATGACTACGAGCAGTACTTC. Encoded protein: CASSPRDFNDYEQYF.